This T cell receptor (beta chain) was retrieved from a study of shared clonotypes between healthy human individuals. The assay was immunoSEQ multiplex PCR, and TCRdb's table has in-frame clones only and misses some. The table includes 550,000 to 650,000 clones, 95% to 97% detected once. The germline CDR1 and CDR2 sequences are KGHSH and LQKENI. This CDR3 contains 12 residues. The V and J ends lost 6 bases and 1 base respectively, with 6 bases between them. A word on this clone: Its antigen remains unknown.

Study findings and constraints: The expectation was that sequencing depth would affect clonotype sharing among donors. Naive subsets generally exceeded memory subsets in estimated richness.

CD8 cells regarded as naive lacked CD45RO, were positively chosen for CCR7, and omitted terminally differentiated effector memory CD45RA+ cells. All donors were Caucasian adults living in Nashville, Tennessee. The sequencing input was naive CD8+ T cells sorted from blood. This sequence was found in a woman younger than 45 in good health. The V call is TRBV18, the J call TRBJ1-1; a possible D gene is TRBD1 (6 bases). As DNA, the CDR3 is TGTGCCAGCTCGGACAGGAACACTGAAGCTTTCTTT. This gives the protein CASSDRNTEAFF. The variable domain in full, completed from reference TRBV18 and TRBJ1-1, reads NAGVMQNPRHLVRRRGQEARLRCSPMKGHSHVYWYRQLPEEGLKFMVYLQKENIIDESGMPKERFSAEFPKEGPSILRIQQVVRGDSAAYFCASSDRNTEAFFGQGTRLTVV.